The 18 T cell receptor beta chains given below trace back to one sample, sequenced in a study of cytomegalovirus exposure and HLA in healthy donors (dated by TCRdb to 2016 to 2017). Receptors were amplified or captured by the immunoSEQ multiplex PCR assay. For the multiplex PCR, a mixture combining 60 forward primers for TCR Vbeta segments and 13 reverse primers for TCR Jbeta segments was used. TCRdb re-hosts the immuneACCESS table, in-frame sequences only. Its copies lack some clones; in the studies checked, an unresolved V gene accounts for under half of them, and the cause for the rest is not known. The table for this sample lists approximately 140,000 clones; 75% to 80% of them were counted only once. The ten largest make up 3.5% to 5% of the sample. The sample taken for sequencing was PBMCs. The receptors come from a man in his late teens or twenties in good health and CMV-seronegative.

The chain combines TRBV29-1 with TRBJ1-5, with 11 bases aligning to TRBD1. The CDR3 loop spans 15 amino acids. Trimming at V came to 6 bases and at J to 5 bases, leaving 9 bases not matched to a gene. CDR1 is SQVTM, CDR2 ANQGSEA, per germline. The CDR3 DNA reads as TGCAGCGTCGGGGCCGGGACAGGGGGTTATCAGCCCCAGCATTTT. As protein: CSVGAGTGGYQPQHF.

The rearrangement links TRBV29-1 to TRBJ2-3; TRBD2 aligns across 11 bases. The CDR3 spans 17 residues. J was trimmed by 1 base and V by 3 bases; bases with no gene match: 9. Germline loops: CDR1 SQVTM, CDR2 ANQGSEA. The CDR3 region is CSVEFGTSGEGTDTQYF. For the CDR3, the DNA is TGCAGCGTTGAGTTTGGGACTAGCGGTGAAGGCACAGATACGCAGTATTTT.

J is TRBJ1-2 and V is TRBV5-4; 7 bases fit TRBD1. Germline CDR1 SGHNT, CDR2 YYREEE (reference sequence). Germline trimming cut 4 bases from V and 4 bases from J; bases unmatched to any gene: 4. The CDR3 extends over 13 amino acids. The CDR3 nucleotides are TGTGCCAGCAGCACAGACAGGGCCTATGGCTACACCTTC. This encodes CASSTDRAYGYTF.

The chain has TRBV25-1 and TRBJ2-7; 9 bases map to TRBD1. Germline V lookup: CDR1 MGHDK, CDR2 SYGVNS. With 8 bases clipped from V and 4 bases from J, the junction kept 3 bases outside the gene matches. This CDR3 contains 12 residues. CDR3: CASSGQGYEQYF. CDR3 DNA sequence: TGTGCCAGCTCCGGACAGGGGTACGAGCAGTACTTC.

This chain connects TRBV5-1 to TRBJ2-2; TRBD1 agrees at 9 bases. The CDR3 is 17 residues long. The V and J ends lost 3 bases and 4 bases, in that order; junction bases with no gene match: 10. Germline V CDR1 and CDR2: SGHRS, YFSETQ. The CDR3 bases are TGCGCCAGCAGCTCCCTAGGGGACAGGGCCATCACCGGGGAGCTGTTTTTT. Translating it yields CASSSLGDRAITGELFF. The full variable domain, its missing parts supplied by reference TRBV5-1 and TRBJ2-2, is KAGVTQTPRYLIKTRGQQVTLSCSPISGHRSVSWYQQTPGQGLQFLFEYFSETQRNKGNFPGRFSGRQFSNSRSEMNVSTLELGDSALYLCASSSLGDRAITGELFFGEGSRLTVL.

The genes are TRBV7-9 and TRBJ2-5, with D hard to call. The germline V gene has CDR1 SEHNR and CDR2 FQNEAQ (reference sequence). Trimming took off 2 bases at V and 3 bases at J, with 10 bases between the two ends. This CDR3 region has 14 residues. CDR3 in DNA: TGTGCCAGCAGCTTATGGCCCTCTGAAGAGACCCAGTACTTC. This gives the protein CASSLWPSEETQYF.

The chain links TRBV7-3 to TRBJ2-2; D unresolved. Per the germline V gene, CDR1 is SGHTA and CDR2 is FQGTGA. The CDR3 is 13 residues long. With 4 bases removed from V and 6 bases from J, the gap between germline ends came to 9 bases. CDR3 sequence: CASSSGVPGELFF. DNA of the CDR3: TGTGCCAGCAGCTCGGGTGTACCCGGGGAGCTGTTTTTT.

The chain recombines TRBV9 with TRBJ2-5; 11 bases map to TRBD2. CDR3 size: 19 residues. CDR1 and CDR2 (germline): SGDLS, YYNGEE. Trimming removed 4 bases from V and 1 base from J; junction bases left unmatched: 15. The CDR3 sequence: CASSRGLAGGGGIQETQYF. CDR3 in DNA: TGTGCCAGCAGCAGGGGGCTAGCGGGAGGAGGGGGCATCCAAGAGACCCAGTACTTC.

This clone showed up just once. V is TRBV9 and J is TRBJ2-5; D may be TRBD2 (5 bases). The CDR3 sequence is 13 residues long. Trimming took 0 bases from V and 5 from J, leaving 8 bases between them. Per germline, CDR1 SGDLS and CDR2 YYNGEE. This CDR3 reads CASSVVPGETQYF. Written as DNA, the CDR3 is TGTGCCAGCAGCGTAGTCCCGGGGGAGACCCAGTACTTC.

CDR3 bases: TGTGCCAGCAAGCGGGAGAATTCCTACGAGCAGTACTTC. It specifies CASKRENSYEQYF. J is TRBJ2-5 and V is TRBV13, with 8 bases fitting TRBD2. The end of the DNA fits TRBJ2-7 better, so the J call may be wrong. This CDR3 has 13 residues. Germline V gene sequence: CDR1 PRHDT, CDR2 FYEKMQ (reference sequence).

The chain recombines TRBV5-4 with TRBJ2-7; 7 positions agree with TRBD1. V dropped 4 bases and J dropped 6; count of bases not matched to a gene: 10. The CDR3 covers 14 residues. Germline V CDR1 and CDR2: SGHNT, YYREEE (reference sequence). As DNA, the CDR3 is TGTGCCAGCAGCCAGGGACAGCCTCCCGGCGAGCAGTACTTC. Protein product: CASSQGQPPGEQYF.

The chain recombines TRBV5-4 with TRBJ2-3, with 9 bases matching TRBD1. Germline V gene data show CDR1 as SGHNT and CDR2 as YYREEE (reference sequence). V was clipped by 1 base and J by 2 bases; unmatched bases: 8. The CDR3 consists of 17 residues. In nucleotides, the CDR3 is TGTGCCAGCAGCTTGCCCCCGGGACAGGGAAACACAGATACGCAGTATTTT. Amino acids: CASSLPPGQGNTDTQYF. Filled out from reference TRBV5-4 and TRBJ2-3, the complete variable domain reads ETGVTQSPTHLIKTRGQQVTLRCSSQSGHNTVSWYQQALGQGPQFIFQYYREEENGRGNFPPRFSGLQFPNYSSELNVNALELDDSALYLCASSLPPGQGNTDTQYFGPGTRLTVL.

The chain couples TRBV4-1 to TRBJ2-1; 10 bases match TRBD2. There are 17 residues in the CDR3. Trimming removed 0 bases from V and 8 bases from J; junction bases left unmatched: 10. CDR1 and CDR2 (germline): MGHRA, YSYEKL. CDR3 loop: CASSQDRASGRSDEQFF. The CDR3 DNA follows: TGCGCCAGCAGCCAAGATCGGGCTAGCGGGAGATCGGATGAGCAGTTCTTC.

On this clone itself: Germline and junction disagree at one end, which may indicate a read error. The chain combines TRBV6-1 with TRBJ2-2; D may be TRBD2 (6 bases). CDR1 is MNHNS, CDR2 SASEGT, per germline. The CDR3 is made up of 12 amino acids. The CDR3 DNA is TGTGCCATTAGGGGACTCACCGGGGTGCTGTTTTTT. Translation gives CAIRGLTGVLFF.

The chain combines TRBV19 with TRBJ2-7; TRBD2 matches 9 bases. CDR3 length: 13 amino acids. The germline CDR1 and CDR2 sequences are LNHDA and SQIVND (reference sequence). V shed 8 bases, J shed 1 base, and the junction held 3 bases outside the gene matches. The CDR3 is CASSTSGSYEQYF. CDR3 in DNA: TGTGCCAGTTCGACTAGCGGTTCCTACGAGCAGTACTTC.

The chain carries TRBV5-1 and TRBJ2-6, with 9 bases that match TRBD2. Per the germline V gene, CDR1 is SGHRS and CDR2 is YFSETQ. The V segment lost 0 bases and the J segment 0 bases; nucleotides outside the gene matches: 4. The CDR3 loop spans 18 amino acids. The CDR3 loop is CASSLGLAVLSGANVLTF. The CDR3 region has the DNA TGCGCCAGCAGCTTGGGACTAGCGGTCCTCTCTGGGGCCAACGTCCTGACTTTC.

There are a few counts of this clone. CDR3 loop: CASSPGTGSLLFNQPQHF. The CDR3 DNA follows: TGCGCCAGCAGCCCGGGGACAGGGAGCCTCTTATTTAATCAGCCCCAGCATTTT. The chain carries TRBV5-1 and TRBJ1-5, with 9 bases aligning to TRBD1. The J segment lost 4 bases and the V segment lost 4 bases, leaving 15 bases of the junction unmatched. This CDR3 comprises 18 residues. Germline CDR1 and CDR2: SGHRS and YFSETQ.

This rearrangement joins TRBV21-1 to TRBJ2-5; TRBD2 is the table's D call, not checked against the DNA. The tail of the sequence fits TRBJ2-7 better, so the J call may be wrong. TRBV21-1 is a pseudogene. The CDR3 covers 14 residues. The CDR3 spells CASSKSVDPYEQYF. Written as DNA, the CDR3 is TGTGCCAGCAGCAAATCGGTAGATCCCTACGAGCAGTACTTC.